This is a list of T cell receptor beta chains from one sample in a study of T-cell memory formation after mild COVID-19. TCRdb recomputed calls from the 5' RACE reads with MiXCR, one row per CDR3 protein. The table includes about 82,000 distinct CDR3 sequences, more than 10% detected once. The sequenced material came from PBMCs or a T cell subset sorted from them (not recorded which). Receptors originate from an adult woman who had mild COVID-19 (a few samples of this study predate the infection). Cell type and time point are not known. CDR3s include the opening cysteine and the closing phenylalanine or tryptophan. Fields, in order: CDR3 DNA, CDR3 protein, J gene, D gene, V gene, clone size. D genes are given only for firm matches. Expanded clones are given a class, and other clones once, few, many or no size at all.

DNA: TGTGCCAGCAGTTACTCGTTCGGGGGGACTGAAGCTTTCTTT
CDR3: CASSYSFGGTEAFF
J: TRBJ1-1
D: .
V: TRBV6-5
size: .

DNA: TGTGCCAGCAGCGTATCTAGGGATAAAGACAACAATGAGCAGTTCTTC
CDR3: CASSVSRDKDNNEQFF
J: TRBJ2-1
D: .
V: TRBV9
size: few

DNA: TGCAGCGTTAAGGGGGACACCGGGGAGCTGTTTTTT
CDR3: CSVKGDTGELFF
J: TRBJ2-2
D: .
V: TRBV29-1
size: few

DNA: TGTGCCAGCAGCCCCAACCCCACCTACAATGAGCAGTTCTTC
CDR3: CASSPNPTYNEQFF
J: TRBJ2-1
D: .
V: TRBV9
size: medium-sized

DNA: TGTGCCAGCAGTTTACGGGGGGCCTACGAGCAGTACTTC
CDR3: CASSLRGAYEQYF
J: TRBJ2-7
D: TRBD2
V: TRBV27
size: many

DNA: TGTGCCTGGCACAGGGGTGGGTACAATGAGCAGTTCTTC
CDR3: CAWHRGGYNEQFF
J: TRBJ2-1
D: TRBD1
V: TRBV30
size: .

DNA: TGTGCCACCAGCCCGACAGGGTGGTCCTACGAGCAGTACTTC
CDR3: CATSPTGWSYEQYF
J: TRBJ2-7
D: TRBD1
V: TRBV15
size: .

DNA: TGTGCCATCAGTGAGTCTATGGGGTCCAGCCTGTATCGGGATACGCAGTATTTT
CDR3: CAISESMGSSLYRDTQYF
J: TRBJ2-3
D: .
V: TRBV10-3
size: .

DNA: TGCAGCGTCCTTACGAGCTCTGGGGCCAACGTCCTGACTTTC
CDR3: CSVLTSSGANVLTF
J: TRBJ2-6
D: .
V: TRBV29-1
size: .

DNA: TGCGCCAGCAGCCCCCACCCCTGGGACACATTACAAGAGACCCAGTACTTC
CDR3: CASSPHPWDTLQETQYF
J: TRBJ2-5
D: .
V: TRBV5-1
size: .

DNA: TGTGCCACCAGTGATTCCAGGGTCGCCGAGCAGTACTTC
CDR3: CATSDSRVAEQYF
J: TRBJ2-7
D: .
V: TRBV24-1
size: .

DNA: TGTGCCAGCAGTTACCAGGGGGCGGATGGCTACACCTTC
CDR3: CASSYQGADGYTF
J: TRBJ1-2
D: TRBD1
V: TRBV6-5
size: .

DNA: TGTGCCAGCAGTTACGCGGGATTGCGCACAGATACGCAGTATTTT
CDR3: CASSYAGLRTDTQYF
J: TRBJ2-3
D: .
V: TRBV6-5
size: .

DNA: TGCGCCAGCAGCCAAGCGACAGGGGCCAGGGCAGATACGCAGTATTTT
CDR3: CASSQATGARADTQYF
J: TRBJ2-3
D: TRBD1
V: TRBV4-3
size: few

DNA: TGTGCCAGCAGCTCCCTCCGCGGGACTAGCACTGATGAGCAGTTCTTC
CDR3: CASSSLRGTSTDEQFF
J: TRBJ2-1
D: TRBD2
V: TRBV7-6
size: .

DNA: TGTGCCAGCTCACCTGAGGACGTCTGGGGAGGCTATGGCTACACCTTC
CDR3: CASSPEDVWGGYGYTF
J: TRBJ1-2
D: .
V: TRBV18
size: .

DNA: TGCGCCAGCAGCTTGGGGCAGGGTACCCACAATGAGCAGTTCTTC
CDR3: CASSLGQGTHNEQFF
J: TRBJ2-1
D: .
V: TRBV5-1
size: few

DNA: TGTGCCACCAGTGACCCGACTAGCGAAATTAAGGATGAGCAGTTCTTC
CDR3: CATSDPTSEIKDEQFF
J: TRBJ2-1
D: TRBD2
V: TRBV24-1
size: .

DNA: TGTGCCAGCAGCTCCTCGACCGAGGCCTATGGCTACACCTTC
CDR3: CASSSSTEAYGYTF
J: TRBJ1-2
D: .
V: TRBV7-9
size: few

DNA: TGTGCCAGCAGTTACTCCGACAGGGGCAGCAGTCAGCCCCAGCATTTT
CDR3: CASSYSDRGSSQPQHF
J: TRBJ1-5
D: TRBD1
V: TRBV6-5
size: few

DNA: TGTGCCATCAGTGTTTCCCCGGAACGGAATGAGCAGTTCTTC
CDR3: CAISVSPERNEQFF
J: TRBJ2-1
D: .
V: TRBV10-3
size: few

DNA: TGTGCCAGCACCGCACAGGGGTTGGGCCAGCCCCAGCATTTT
CDR3: CASTAQGLGQPQHF
J: TRBJ1-5
D: TRBD1
V: TRBV6-6
size: .

DNA: TGTGCCAGCAGCTTAGAGACAGGGGTCGGTACTGAAGCTTTCTTT
CDR3: CASSLETGVGTEAFF
J: TRBJ1-1
D: TRBD1
V: TRBV11-2
size: few

DNA: TGTGCCAGCAGTTTAAGCGGGAGCCCCGCAGATACGCAGTATTTT
CDR3: CASSLSGSPADTQYF
J: TRBJ2-3
D: TRBD2
V: TRBV28
size: .

DNA: TGTGCCAGCAGTTTACAGGGCGGGAGATCGGTCTACGAGCAGTACTTC
CDR3: CASSLQGGRSVYEQYF
J: TRBJ2-7
D: TRBD2
V: TRBV12-3/TRBV12-4
size: .

DNA: TGCGCCAGCAGCGCCGAGAGACTAGCGCCTGACAATGAGCAGTTCTTC
CDR3: CASSAERLAPDNEQFF
J: TRBJ2-1
D: TRBD2
V: TRBV4-1
size: .

DNA: TGTGCCATCAACGCGGGAGGGCCAGGAGAGCAGTACTTC
CDR3: CAINAGGPGEQYF
J: TRBJ2-7
D: TRBD2
V: TRBV10-3
size: .